The 4 T cell receptor beta chains below come from one sample, sequenced in a study of CD8+CD57+ T cells in acquired aplastic anemia. Those patients picked for sequencing had displayed CD8+CD57+ cell expansion on flow cytometry. The template for TCR beta VDJ and CDR3 sequence profiling was genomic DNA. TCRdb processed the reads anew with MiXCR; each CDR3 protein has one entry. The sample shows about 98,000 distinct CDR3 sequences, 55% to 70% of them seen only once. Sequenced sample: sorted CD4+, CD8+, or CD8+CD57+ T cells (not recorded which) from PBMCs. Source of these receptors: a human donor with aplastic anemia.

This clonotype was recorded a few times. The chain recombines TRBV10-2 with TRBJ2-3; D remains unclear. CDR1 WSHSY and CDR2 SAAADI come from the germline V gene. The CDR3 length is 12 residues. Trimming pared 3 bases from V and 6 bases from J, leaving 7 bases between. CDR3 nucleotides: TGCGCCAGCAGTGAACAGTTTGATACGCAGTATTTT. Translation: CASSEQFDTQYF.

The chain is built from TRBV7-2 and TRBJ1-2; the D is unclear. The CDR3 is 14 residues long. The germline CDR1 and CDR2 sequences are SGHTA and FQGNSA. V shed 9 bases and J shed 5 bases, with 19 bases lying between them. The CDR3 sequence: CASSPSLGLYGYTF. CDR3 coding DNA: TGTGCCAGTAGCCCTAGTTTAGGCCTTTATGGCTACACCTTC.

The V call is TRBV19, the J call TRBJ2-3; 9 bases line up with TRBD2. The CDR3 has 16 amino acids. Germline V gene lookup returns CDR1 LNHDA and CDR2 SQIVND (reference sequence). Unmatched junction bases numbered 7, after V lost 5 bases and J lost 1 base. The CDR3 DNA sequence: TGTGCCAGTAGTTTGGGGGCTAGCGGGGGCACAGATACGCAGTATTTT. This translates into CASSLGASGGTDTQYF.

A few counts support this clonotype. The chain combines TRBV2 with TRBJ1-2; 12 positions match TRBD1. Losses at the gene ends were 7 bases for V and 7 bases for J; bases not matched to a gene: 4. Germline values: CDR1 SNHLY, CDR2 FYNNEI. CDR3 length: 13 residues. The CDR3 loop reads CASTGQGAAGYTF. CDR3 DNA: TGTGCCAGCACGGGACAGGGGGCCGCTGGCTACACCTTC. Complete variable domain (other parts from reference TRBV2 and TRBJ1-2): EPEVTQTPSHQVTQMGQEVILRCVPISNHLYFYWYRQILGQKVEFLVSFYNNEISEKSEIFDDQFSVERPDGSNFTLKIRSTKLEDSAMYFCASTGQGAAGYTFGSGTRLTVV.